This TCR beta chain stems from a study of T-cell memory formation after mild COVID-19 (dated by TCRdb to the early 2020s). The study in broad terms: TCR sequence clusters from the two donors were largely donor specific. Two young, previously healthy adult volunteers, one female and one male, were included in the cohort. In a couple of donors, T-cell clones that expanded and contracted after mild COVID-19 were tracked by sequencing TCRalpha and TCRbeta repertoires over time.

The germline V gene provides CDR1 MGHRA and CDR2 YSYEKL. Inclusive of the bounding cysteine and phenylalanine, the CDR3 is 13 residues long. The only DNA kept is the CDR3, 39 bases in frame from the first base. V is reduced by 5 bases and J by 8 bases, leaving a spacing of 13 bases between them. This clonotype was seen more than once but under ten times. The antigen it recognizes is unknown. Nothing much larger sits one base from this clone, and base qualities are not available. Study-level results and caveats: Only two mild cases were covered in the study, and larger cohorts including severe cases with pre-infection samples were considered necessary. The detection of some responding clones in pre-infection memory suggests that pre-existing cross-reactive memory T cells joined the SARS-CoV-2 response. Contracting CD4+ clones were located mainly in the CM and EM memory subsets, whereas CD8+ clones were found to be enriched in EMRA. SARS-CoV-2 specificity of the second-wave clones peaking on day 37 was not confirmed. Clones contracting from day 15 to 85 had balanced CD4/CD8 phenotypes, while a second wave expanding from day 15 to 37 was biased towards CD4+.

Ficoll-Paque density gradient centrifugation was used to isolate PBMCs. Instrument on record: Illumina NovaSeq 6000. cDNA libraries for TCRalpha and TCRbeta were prepared by 5'RACE using constant-segment primers, with sample barcodes and unique molecular identifiers added. RNA was extracted from every sample with Trizol reagent. Libraries were amplified in two PCR steps, with a second sample barcode and Illumina TruSeq adapters added in the second step. The libraries were sequenced on an Illumina NovaSeq using 2 x 150 bp paired-end reads. Regarding the original processing steps: Reads were demultiplexed and collapsed into UMI-guided consensus sequences with migec v1.2.7. Using mixcr v2.1.11, the UMI consensuses were aligned to TRA and TRB V and J templates and assembled into clonotypes. A clonotype was counted as expanded or contracted only if both edgeR and NoisET called the change significant, with noise models trained on biological replicates. For edgeR calls, the cutoffs were a false discovery rate-adjusted p below 0.01 and a log2 fold-change threshold of 1. As an exploratory analysis of dynamics, PCA with hierarchical clustering was applied to max-normalized trajectories of the 1000 most abundant clonotypes. Each responding clone was given a CD4 or CD8 phenotype based on the CD4+ and CD8+ repertoires, which had been sequenced separately. In TCRdb, the public reads were trimmed at Q25 with fastp and aligned with MiXCR, with productive beta chains retained. One record per CDR3 amino acid sequence lists the most common genes and DNA. V and J calls and clone size were set by TCRdb, not the authors. This sample lists approximately 290,000 distinct CDR3 sequences; approximately 19% were detected once. The ten largest clones add up to around a fifth of the sample.

Here the chain combines TRBV4-1 and TRBJ2-1; the D region possibly corresponds to TRBD2 (6 bases align). The TCR was taken from a man younger than 35 who had mild COVID-19 (a few samples of this study predate the infection). The sample titles of this study are shuffled in the database, so cell type and time point are left out; the donor was told from shared clones. Sequencing was carried out using PBMCs or a T cell subset sorted from them (not recorded which). The encoded CDR3 is CASSVRDLDEQFF. The DNA is as follows: TGCGCCAGCAGCGTACGGGACTTGGATGAGCAGTTCTTC.